This TCR beta chain is drawn from a study of cytomegalovirus exposure and HLA in healthy donors. Points from the study as a whole: Usually a TCR sequence was rare, but some public TCRs were found in many donors. The authors later found most CMV-associated TCR beta chains appeared HLA-restricted. Reported findings show TCR beta sequences accurately forecast HLA-A and HLA-B alleles in most subjects.

Both 60 Vbeta primers and 13 Jbeta primers went into the PCR. Produced via immunoSEQ multiplex PCR; TCRdb's table is partial and in-frame only. The table records around 200,000 clones, around 83% of them present only once. In regard to this clone: The antigen remains unidentified.

Trimming removed 6 bases at V and 0 bases at J, with 12 bases between. CDR3 length equals 16 residues. Per germline, CDR1 SSHAT and CDR2 FNYEAQ (reference sequence). The V gene is TRBV7-7, the J gene TRBJ2-6; the D gene is possibly TRBD1 (5 bases). The clonotype originates from a woman aged 18-35 years in good health and CMV-seronegative. Sequences were obtained from PBMCs. The CDR3 region has the DNA TGTGCCAGCAGTTTTAGCAGGGCCTCTGGGGCCAACGTCCTGACTTTC. Translated: CASSFSRASGANVLTF.